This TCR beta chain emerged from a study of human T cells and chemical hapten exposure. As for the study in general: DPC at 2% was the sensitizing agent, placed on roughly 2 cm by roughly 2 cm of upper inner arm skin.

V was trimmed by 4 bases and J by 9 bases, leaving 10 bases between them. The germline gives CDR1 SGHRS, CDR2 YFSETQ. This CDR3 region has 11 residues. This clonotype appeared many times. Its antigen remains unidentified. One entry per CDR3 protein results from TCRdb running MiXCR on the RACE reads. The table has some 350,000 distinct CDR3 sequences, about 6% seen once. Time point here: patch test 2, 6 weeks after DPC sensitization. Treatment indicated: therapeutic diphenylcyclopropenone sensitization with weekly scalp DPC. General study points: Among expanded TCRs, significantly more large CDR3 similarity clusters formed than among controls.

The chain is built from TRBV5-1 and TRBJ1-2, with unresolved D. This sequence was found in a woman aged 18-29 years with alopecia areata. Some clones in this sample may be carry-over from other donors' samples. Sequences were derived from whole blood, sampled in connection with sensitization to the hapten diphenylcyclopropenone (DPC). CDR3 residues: CASSVDGSYTF. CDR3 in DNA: TGCGCCAGCAGCGTCGATGGAAGCTACACCTTC.